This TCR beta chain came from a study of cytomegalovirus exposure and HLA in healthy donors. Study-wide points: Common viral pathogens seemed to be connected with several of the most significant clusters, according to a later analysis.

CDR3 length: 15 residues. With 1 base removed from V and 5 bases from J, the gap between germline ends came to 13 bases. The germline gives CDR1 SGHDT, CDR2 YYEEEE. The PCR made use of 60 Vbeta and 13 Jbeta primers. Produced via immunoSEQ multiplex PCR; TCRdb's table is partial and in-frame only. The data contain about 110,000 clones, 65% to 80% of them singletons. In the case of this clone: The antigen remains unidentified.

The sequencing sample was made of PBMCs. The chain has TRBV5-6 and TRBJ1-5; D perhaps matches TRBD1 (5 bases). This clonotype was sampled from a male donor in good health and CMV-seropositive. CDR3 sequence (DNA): TGTGCCAGCAGCTTGCTGATGCGGGGGGATCAGCCCCAGCATTTT. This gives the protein CASSLLMRGDQPQHF.